This is a list of T cell receptor beta chains from one sample in a study of T cells in Graves' hyperthyroidism and ophthalmopathy. TCRdb passed the multiplex PCR reads through MiXCR, listing each CDR3 protein once. The repertoire holds 200,000 to 250,000 distinct CDR3 sequences, with over 15% as singletons. The sample consisted of blood. The receptors derive from a man in his fifties or sixties with Graves' hyperthyroidism. Both conserved end residues are part of each CDR3. D genes are given only for firm matches. The size of a clone is reported for some rows only, either as once, few or many, or as a class for expanded clones.

len: 15
abundance: many
v_gene: TRBV3-1
d_gene: NA
j_gene: TRBJ1-1
CDR3nt: TGTGCCAGCAGCCAAGAGGCGGCAGGGTCCACTGAAGCTTTCTTT
CDR3aa: CASSQEAAGSTEAFF

len: 13
abundance: few
v_gene: TRBV19
d_gene: TRBD1
j_gene: TRBJ1-1
CDR3nt: TGTGCCACCAGACAGGGGATGAACACTGAAGCTTTCTTT
CDR3aa: CATRQGMNTEAFF

len: 13
abundance: NA
v_gene: TRBV12-3/TRBV12-4
d_gene: TRBD2
j_gene: TRBJ2-1
CDR3nt: TGTGCCAGCAGGTCGCTAGCGGGAGCTCGGCAGTTCTTC
CDR3aa: CASRSLAGARQFF

len: 16
abundance: many
v_gene: TRBV6-1
d_gene: TRBD2
j_gene: TRBJ2-2
CDR3nt: TGTGCCAGCAGTCTATCTAGCGGGAGGTTCACCGGGGAGCTGTTTTTT
CDR3aa: CASSLSSGRFTGELFF

len: 18
abundance: few
v_gene: TRBV20-1
d_gene: NA
j_gene: TRBJ2-6
CDR3nt: TGCAGTGCTAGAGGTGCGGGACAGTTCCACTCTGGGGCCAACGTCCTGACTTTC
CDR3aa: CSARGAGQFHSGANVLTF

len: 14
abundance: many
v_gene: TRBV29-1
d_gene: TRBD2
j_gene: TRBJ2-3
CDR3nt: TGCAGCGTTGCCGGGAGGGCCGATGAAGATACGCAGTATTTT
CDR3aa: CSVAGRADEDTQYF

len: 15
abundance: NA
v_gene: TRBV5-1
d_gene: TRBD2
j_gene: TRBJ2-5
CDR3nt: TGCGCCAGCATTGAGGGAGCGGGGCACCAAGAGACCCAGTACTTC
CDR3aa: CASIEGAGHQETQYF

len: 16
abundance: many
v_gene: TRBV5-1
d_gene: NA
j_gene: TRBJ1-1
CDR3nt: TGCGCCAGCAGCCGGTTGGGCCAGGGGAAGAACACTGAAGCTTTCTTT
CDR3aa: CASSRLGQGKNTEAFF

len: 14
abundance: many
v_gene: TRBV29-1
d_gene: NA
j_gene: TRBJ1-4
CDR3nt: TGCAGCGCCACAGACGGGGGGCTGAAGGAAAAACTGTTTTTT
CDR3aa: CSATDGGLKEKLFF

len: 14
abundance: many
v_gene: TRBV7-2
d_gene: TRBD1
j_gene: TRBJ2-3
CDR3nt: TGTGCCAGCAGCCCGGGACAGGGCTTCGATACGCAGTATTTT
CDR3aa: CASSPGQGFDTQYF

len: 14
abundance: few
v_gene: TRBV14
d_gene: NA
j_gene: TRBJ1-2
CDR3nt: TGTGCCAGCAGTCCAGACTGGGCTAACTATGGCTACACCTTC
CDR3aa: CASSPDWANYGYTF

len: 14
abundance: many
v_gene: TRBV27
d_gene: NA
j_gene: TRBJ1-1
CDR3nt: TGTGCCAGCAGTTTTTCCAGGGCCCTGACTGAAGCTTTCTTT
CDR3aa: CASSFSRALTEAFF

len: 15
abundance: many
v_gene: TRBV28
d_gene: TRBD2
j_gene: TRBJ2-3
CDR3nt: TGTGCCAGCAGTGGACTAGCGTATAGCACAGATACGCAGTATTTT
CDR3aa: CASSGLAYSTDTQYF

len: 15
abundance: NA
v_gene: TRBV4-3
d_gene: NA
j_gene: TRBJ1-1
CDR3nt: TGCGCCAGCAGCCAAGGTTCGGGCCGGAACACTGAAGCTTTCTTT
CDR3aa: CASSQGSGRNTEAFF

len: 14
abundance: NA
v_gene: TRBV6-1
d_gene: NA
j_gene: TRBJ1-1
CDR3nt: TGTGCCAGCCTTAGGCCGGCTATGATCACTGAAGCTTTCTTT
CDR3aa: CASLRPAMITEAFF

len: 15
abundance: few
v_gene: TRBV12-3/TRBV12-4
d_gene: NA
j_gene: TRBJ1-1
CDR3nt: TGTGCCAGCAGTCTTCCACAGGCGGGGAACACTGAAGCTTTCTTT
CDR3aa: CASSLPQAGNTEAFF

len: 14
abundance: many
v_gene: TRBV6-1
d_gene: NA
j_gene: TRBJ2-5
CDR3nt: TGTGCCAGCAGACCGGCAATAGCGAGGGAGACCCAGTACTTC
CDR3aa: CASRPAIARETQYF

len: 16
abundance: NA
v_gene: TRBV30
d_gene: TRBD2
j_gene: TRBJ2-3
CDR3nt: TGTGCCTGGAGTGTGTGGACTAGCGGGAGACCAGATACGCAGTATTTT
CDR3aa: CAWSVWTSGRPDTQYF

len: 19
abundance: many
v_gene: TRBV2
d_gene: NA
j_gene: TRBJ2-3
CDR3nt: TGTGCCAGCAGTGCAGGGTACGGACTAAACGTACACAGAGAAGATACGCAGTATTTT
CDR3aa: CASSAGYGLNVHREDTQYF

len: 16
abundance: many
v_gene: TRBV27
d_gene: NA
j_gene: TRBJ2-1
CDR3nt: TGTGCCAGCAGTCCGGGTGGGGGCGGAGGGGGCAATGAGCAGTTCTTC
CDR3aa: CASSPGGGGGGNEQFF

len: 14
abundance: many
v_gene: TRBV3-1
d_gene: NA
j_gene: TRBJ2-3
CDR3nt: TGTGCCAGCAGCCTATCGGGACAATTAGATACGCAGTATTTT
CDR3aa: CASSLSGQLDTQYF

len: 13
abundance: NA
v_gene: TRBV7-2
d_gene: NA
j_gene: TRBJ2-5
CDR3nt: TGTGCCAGCAGCTTTGGGGCTACGGAGACCCAGTACTTC
CDR3aa: CASSFGATETQYF

len: 17
abundance: many
v_gene: TRBV28
d_gene: NA
j_gene: TRBJ2-1
CDR3nt: TGTGCCAGCAGTTTCCCCCCCCATGCCAGCTCCTACAATGAGCAGTTCTTC
CDR3aa: CASSFPPHASSYNEQFF

len: 16
abundance: NA
v_gene: TRBV6-6
d_gene: TRBD1
j_gene: TRBJ1-3
CDR3nt: TGTGCCAGCAGTTACATTGGGACAGGGGCCGGAAACACCATATATTTT
CDR3aa: CASSYIGTGAGNTIYF

len: 13
abundance: many
v_gene: TRBV12-3/TRBV12-4
d_gene: NA
j_gene: TRBJ2-5
CDR3nt: TGTGCCAGCAGTTTTTTACCGAAAGAGACCCAGTACTTC
CDR3aa: CASSFLPKETQYF

len: 14
abundance: many
v_gene: TRBV2
d_gene: TRBD1
j_gene: TRBJ2-3
CDR3nt: TGTGCCATCGGAAGGGACAGGGGAACAGATACGCAGTATTTT
CDR3aa: CAIGRDRGTDTQYF

len: 12
abundance: many
v_gene: TRBV28
d_gene: NA
j_gene: TRBJ1-1
CDR3nt: TGTGCCAGCAGCGGACGGTACACTGAAGCTTTCTTT
CDR3aa: CASSGRYTEAFF

len: 13
abundance: NA
v_gene: TRBV12-5
d_gene: NA
j_gene: TRBJ2-3
CDR3nt: TGTGCTAGTGGTGGCAATTCTGGAGGTACGCAGTATTTT
CDR3aa: CASGGNSGGTQYF

len: 16
abundance: NA
v_gene: TRBV20-1
d_gene: TRBD2
j_gene: TRBJ2-1
CDR3nt: TGCAGTGCTAGAGATAGAGTGGCTAGCGGACACAATGAGCAGTTCTTC
CDR3aa: CSARDRVASGHNEQFF

len: 12
abundance: NA
v_gene: TRBV28
d_gene: NA
j_gene: TRBJ1-2
CDR3nt: TGTGCCAGCAGTTTATCAGGGGCGGACTACACCTTC
CDR3aa: CASSLSGADYTF

len: 16
abundance: few
v_gene: TRBV19
d_gene: TRBD1
j_gene: TRBJ1-4
CDR3nt: TGTGCCAGTAGTTCCGGGACAGGGATGTTTAATGAAAAACTGTTTTTT
CDR3aa: CASSSGTGMFNEKLFF

len: 13
abundance: many
v_gene: TRBV2
d_gene: TRBD1
j_gene: TRBJ1-2
CDR3nt: TGTGCCAGCAGTCGGACAGGGAACTATGGCTACACCTTC
CDR3aa: CASSRTGNYGYTF

len: 11
abundance: medium-sized
v_gene: TRBV30
d_gene: NA
j_gene: TRBJ2-5
CDR3nt: TGTGCCTGGAACTCATGGGAGACCCAGTACTTC
CDR3aa: CAWNSWETQYF

len: 16
abundance: NA
v_gene: TRBV7-9
d_gene: TRBD2
j_gene: TRBJ2-1
CDR3nt: TGTGCCAGCAGCTATTGGACTAGCGGGAGTGTAAATGAGCAGTTCTTC
CDR3aa: CASSYWTSGSVNEQFF

len: 18
abundance: few
v_gene: TRBV3-1
d_gene: TRBD1
j_gene: TRBJ2-2
CDR3nt: TGTGCCAGCAGCCAAGCTGTACAGGGGGTATGGGTCGCCGGGGAGCTGTTTTTT
CDR3aa: CASSQAVQGVWVAGELFF

len: 14
abundance: many
v_gene: TRBV2
d_gene: TRBD1
j_gene: TRBJ1-2
CDR3nt: TGTGCCAGCAGAGGGACAGGAGGATATTATGGCTACACCTTC
CDR3aa: CASRGTGGYYGYTF

len: 15
abundance: many
v_gene: TRBV11-2
d_gene: TRBD1
j_gene: TRBJ1-3
CDR3nt: TGTGCCAGCAGCGGACAGGTTCGGTCTGGAAACACCATATATTTT
CDR3aa: CASSGQVRSGNTIYF

len: 13
abundance: few
v_gene: TRBV20-1
d_gene: NA
j_gene: TRBJ1-1
CDR3nt: TGCAGTGCTAGAGATAGCCGGAACACTGAAGCTTTCTTT
CDR3aa: CSARDSRNTEAFF

len: 12
abundance: many
v_gene: TRBV11-2
d_gene: TRBD2
j_gene: TRBJ2-4
CDR3nt: TGTGCCAGCAGCCCTAGCGGAATTTCTCAGTACTTC
CDR3aa: CASSPSGISQYF

len: 13
abundance: many
v_gene: TRBV7-2
d_gene: TRBD1
j_gene: TRBJ1-2
CDR3nt: TGTGCCAGCAGCTTCGGGACAGGCTATGGCTACACCTTC
CDR3aa: CASSFGTGYGYTF

len: 15
abundance: NA
v_gene: TRBV5-5
d_gene: TRBD1
j_gene: TRBJ1-2
CDR3nt: TGTGCCAGCAGCTTAATGACAGGGGTTACGGGTAGCTACACCTTC
CDR3aa: CASSLMTGVTGSYTF

len: 14
abundance: few
v_gene: TRBV6-1
d_gene: NA
j_gene: TRBJ2-1
CDR3nt: TGTGCCAGCAGTGAATTGCCGGAGGTGAGAGAGCAGTTCTTC
CDR3aa: CASSELPEVREQFF

len: 15
abundance: NA
v_gene: TRBV24-1
d_gene: TRBD1
j_gene: TRBJ1-1
CDR3nt: TGTGCCACCAGTGACAGTAAGACAGGGATGACTGAAGCTTTCTTT
CDR3aa: CATSDSKTGMTEAFF

len: 15
abundance: NA
v_gene: TRBV5-1
d_gene: TRBD1
j_gene: TRBJ2-5
CDR3nt: TGCGCCAGCAGCCCAATCGACAGGGGGCGAGAGACCCAGTACTTC
CDR3aa: CASSPIDRGRETQYF

len: 14
abundance: many
v_gene: TRBV20-1
d_gene: TRBD2
j_gene: TRBJ2-3
CDR3nt: TGCAGTGCTATACTAGCGGGAGGGCCTTATACGCAGTATTTT
CDR3aa: CSAILAGGPYTQYF

len: 12
abundance: few
v_gene: TRBV5-8
d_gene: TRBD2
j_gene: TRBJ2-5
CDR3nt: TGTGCCAGCATGGGGGAGGGAGAGACCCAGTACTTC
CDR3aa: CASMGEGETQYF

len: 21
abundance: many
v_gene: TRBV6-1
d_gene: TRBD2
j_gene: TRBJ2-1
CDR3nt: TGTGCCAGCAGTTCCGATACGGGACAGGGTGGACGACTAGCGGGAGTCAATGAGCAGTTCTTC
CDR3aa: CASSSDTGQGGRLAGVNEQFF

len: 14
abundance: NA
v_gene: TRBV7-9
d_gene: NA
j_gene: TRBJ2-5
CDR3nt: TGTGCCAGCAGCCTCAGGACGAGGGGGGAGGCCCAGTACTTC
CDR3aa: CASSLRTRGEAQYF

len: 16
abundance: few
v_gene: TRBV29-1
d_gene: TRBD1
j_gene: TRBJ2-5
CDR3nt: TGCAGCGTGGGACTACGGACAGGGGTAATTCGAGAGACCCAGTACTTC
CDR3aa: CSVGLRTGVIRETQYF

len: 14
abundance: many
v_gene: TRBV6-1
d_gene: NA
j_gene: TRBJ2-1
CDR3nt: TGTGCCAGCAGTGAATTGCCGGAGTGGGGGGAGTGGTTCTTC
CDR3aa: CASSELPEWGEWFF

len: 13
abundance: many
v_gene: TRBV11-2
d_gene: NA
j_gene: TRBJ2-1
CDR3nt: TGTGCCAGCAGCTTAGATCGAGAAGGTGAGCAGTTCTTC
CDR3aa: CASSLDREGEQFF

len: 15
abundance: NA
v_gene: TRBV6-1
d_gene: NA
j_gene: TRBJ2-7
CDR3nt: TGTGCCAGCAGTGAAGCCCTAGCGAGCTCCTACGAGCAGTGCTTC
CDR3aa: CASSEALASSYEQCF

len: 15
abundance: NA
v_gene: TRBV7-3
d_gene: TRBD2
j_gene: TRBJ2-3
CDR3nt: TGTGCCAGCAGCCCCCCTAGCGGGAGGGCGAATACGCAGTATTTT
CDR3aa: CASSPPSGRANTQYF

len: 16
abundance: many
v_gene: TRBV12-3/TRBV12-4
d_gene: TRBD2
j_gene: TRBJ2-3
CDR3nt: TGTGCCAGCAGTTCAACTGGGACTAGCGGGAGTGATACGCAGTATTTT
CDR3aa: CASSSTGTSGSDTQYF

len: 14
abundance: few
v_gene: TRBV19
d_gene: NA
j_gene: TRBJ1-5
CDR3nt: TGTGCCAGTAGTATTTGGGACACCAATCAGCCCCAGCATTTT
CDR3aa: CASSIWDTNQPQHF

len: 15
abundance: many
v_gene: TRBV2
d_gene: TRBD1
j_gene: TRBJ2-1
CDR3nt: TGTGCCAGCAGTCGACAGGGAGTCTCCTACAATGAGCAGTTCTTC
CDR3aa: CASSRQGVSYNEQFF

len: 16
abundance: few
v_gene: TRBV11-3
d_gene: TRBD2
j_gene: TRBJ2-1
CDR3nt: TGTGCCAGCAGCCGAGGACTAGCGGGAGCCGACAATGAGCAGTTCTTC
CDR3aa: CASSRGLAGADNEQFF

len: 14
abundance: few
v_gene: TRBV6-5
d_gene: NA
j_gene: TRBJ2-1
CDR3nt: TGTGCCAGCAGTTACCTGGAGGGGGGAAATGAGCAGTTCTTC
CDR3aa: CASSYLEGGNEQFF

len: 14
abundance: many
v_gene: TRBV5-5
d_gene: TRBD1
j_gene: TRBJ1-3
CDR3nt: TGTGCCAGCAGCGGGACAGGGACTGGAAACACCATATATTTT
CDR3aa: CASSGTGTGNTIYF